This TCR beta chain emerged from a study of blood T cell repertoires in COVID-19. Study-level background: There were acute and convalescent COVID-19 samples, and they came from the United States, Italy and Spain. T cells, B-cell-depleted T cells, or PBMCs supplied cDNA or gDNA.

The V gene's germline CDR1 is SGHTA and CDR2 FQGNSA. V lost 5 bases, J lost 2 bases, and 19 bases lay in between. This CDR3 comprises 16 residues. In the authors' workflow: Amplification with reference gene primers provided the estimates of nucleated cell counts. Sequenced by immunoSEQ multiplex PCR; TCRdb stores in-frame clones only, minus some. D and trimming come from the DNA, and the V and J calls and clone size come from that table. The data contain about 220,000 clones, around 75% of them singletons. This clone has just a few counts. The genes are TRBV7-2 and TRBJ2-7; tentative D call: TRBD2 (6 bases). Material: peripheral blood. This clonotype was sampled from a human donor in a cohort sampled during active COVID-19. The CDR3 DNA reads TGTGCCAGCAGCCATGTGACGGGAGAAATCCCCTACGAGCAGTACTTC. This gives the protein CASSHVTGEIPYEQYF.